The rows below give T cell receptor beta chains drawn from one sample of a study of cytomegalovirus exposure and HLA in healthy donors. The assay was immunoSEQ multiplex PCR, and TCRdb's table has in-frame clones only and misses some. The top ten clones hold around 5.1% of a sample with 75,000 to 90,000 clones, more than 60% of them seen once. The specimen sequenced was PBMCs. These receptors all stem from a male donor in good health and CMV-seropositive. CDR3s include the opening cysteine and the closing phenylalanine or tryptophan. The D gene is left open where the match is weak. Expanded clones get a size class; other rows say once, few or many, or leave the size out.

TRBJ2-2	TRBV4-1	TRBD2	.	TGCGCCAGCAGCCAAGTTGGGGGGGGCGGGGAGCTGTTTTTT	CASSQVGGGGELFF
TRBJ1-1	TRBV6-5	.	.	TGTGCCAGCAGTTCCTTAGACAGGAACACTGAAGCTTTCTTT	CASSSLDRNTEAFF
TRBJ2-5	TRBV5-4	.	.	TGTGCCAGCAGCTTGGAGGTTAGGACAGAAGAGACCCAGTACTTC	CASSLEVRTEETQYF
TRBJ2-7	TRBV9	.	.	TGTGCCAGCAGCCCACCCCCCCCCGGGATTTATTCCGAGCAGTACTTC	CASSPPPPGIYSEQYF
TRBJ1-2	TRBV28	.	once	TGTGCCAGCAGTTTGTTGGCGGGGAACTATGGCTACACCTTC	CASSLLAGNYGYTF
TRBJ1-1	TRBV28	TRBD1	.	TGTGCCAGCAGCGTACAGGGGAGTTCCACTGAAGCTTTCTTT	CASSVQGSSTEAFF
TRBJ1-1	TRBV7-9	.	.	TGTGCCAGCAGCTTACGCGGGGGCGCGGACACTGAAGCTTTCTTT	CASSLRGGADTEAFF
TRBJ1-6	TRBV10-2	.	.	TGCGCCAGCGGTGGGCCCCAACGGGATTCACCCCTCCACTTT	CASGGPQRDSPLHF
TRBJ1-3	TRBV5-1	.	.	TGCGCCAACAGCTTGGACGAGGGCTCTGGAAACACCATATATTTT	CANSLDEGSGNTIYF
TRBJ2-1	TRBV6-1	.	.	TGTGCCAGCAGTTTCTCGGCGGCAAGTAGTGAGCAGTTCTTC	CASSFSAASSEQFF
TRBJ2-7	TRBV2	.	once	TGTGCCAGCACTGGAGACTCCTACGAGCAGTACTTC	CASTGDSYEQYF
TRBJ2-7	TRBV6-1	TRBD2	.	TGTGCCAGCAGTGAAGCGGCCCTAGCGGGGGAGCAGTACTTC	CASSEAALAGEQYF
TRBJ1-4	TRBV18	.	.	TGTGCCAGCTCACCGCAAGGGGGGGATGAAAAACTGTTTTTT	CASSPQGGDEKLFF
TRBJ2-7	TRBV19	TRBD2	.	TGTGCCAGTAGTATTTGGGGGGGGGCCTACGAGCAGTACTTC	CASSIWGGAYEQYF
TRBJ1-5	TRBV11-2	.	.	TGTGCCAGCAGCCCCGGAGCTGATCAGCCCCAGCATTTT	CASSPGADQPQHF
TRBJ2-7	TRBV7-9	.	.	TGTGCCAGCAGCTTAGCGCCTATTTTGCTTTCTACTGGGCGCGAGCAGTACTTC	CASSLAPILLSTGREQYF
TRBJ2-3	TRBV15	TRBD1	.	TGTGCCACCTTAACACCACAGGGGGCTTCGAATACGCAGTATTTT	CATLTPQGASNTQYF
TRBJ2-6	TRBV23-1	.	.	TGCGCCAGCAGTCAAACAACGCCTCAAGACTCTGGGGCCAACGTCCTGACTTTC	CASSQTTPQDSGANVLTF
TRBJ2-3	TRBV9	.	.	TGTGCCAGCAGCGTCCAAGACATAGCAGATACGCAGTATTTT	CASSVQDIADTQYF
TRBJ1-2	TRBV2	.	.	TGTGCCAGCAGTGAAGACAGGAGCCCGCGGGGCTACACCTTC	CASSEDRSPRGYTF
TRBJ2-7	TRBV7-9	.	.	TGTTCCAGCAGCCGCAGTAACCACGAGCAGTACTTC	CSSSRSNHEQYF
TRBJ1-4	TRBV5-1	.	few	TGCGCCAGCAGCGCTCGACGGGTTAATGAAAAACTGTTTTTT	CASSARRVNEKLFF
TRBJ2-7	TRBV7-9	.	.	TGTGCCAGCAGCCCAGGGCCTTCCTACGAGCAGTACTTC	CASSPGPSYEQYF
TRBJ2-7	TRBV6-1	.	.	TGTGCCAGCAGTACTCCCTGGCGGAGGGACTACGAGCAGTACTTC	CASSTPWRRDYEQYF
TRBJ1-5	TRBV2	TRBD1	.	TGTGCCAGCAGGGAAACGGGACAGGGGGGACAGCCCCAGCATTTT	CASRETGQGGQPQHF
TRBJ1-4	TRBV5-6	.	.	TGTGCCAGCAGCTTGCGGGTGACGGTTAATGAAAAACTGTTTTTT	CASSLRVTVNEKLFF
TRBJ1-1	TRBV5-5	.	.	TGTGCCAGCAGTGACAGAGGACGGCGGATGGGCACTGAAGCTTTCTTT	CASSDRGRRMGTEAFF
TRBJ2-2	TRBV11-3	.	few	TGTGCCAGCAGCTTAGACCCAACGAACACCGGGGAGCTGTTTTTT	CASSLDPTNTGELFF
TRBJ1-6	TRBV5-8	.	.	TGTGCCAGCAGCTTGGAAGGACAGTCTTATAATTCACCCCTCCACTTT	CASSLEGQSYNSPLHF
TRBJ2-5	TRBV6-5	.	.	TGTGCCAGCCTCCAGGGAAAGACCCAGTACTTC	CASLQGKTQYF
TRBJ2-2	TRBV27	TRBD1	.	TGTGCCAGCAGTTCAAGCTCCGGGACAGGGAGACCCGGGGAGCTGTTTTTT	CASSSSSGTGRPGELFF
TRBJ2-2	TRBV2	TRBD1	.	TGTGCCACACAATCGGGACAGCCGGAGAAGCTGTTTTTT	CATQSGQPEKLFF
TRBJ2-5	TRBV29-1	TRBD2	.	TGCAGCGTTTTAGCGGGAGCACAGACCCAGTACTTC	CSVLAGAQTQYF
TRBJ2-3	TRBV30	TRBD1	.	TGTGCCTGGAGACTACAGGGGGGCACAGATACGCAGTATTTT	CAWRLQGGTDTQYF
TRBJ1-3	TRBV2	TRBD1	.	TGTGCCAGTAAAGTACAGGGGAGCGGAAACACCATATATTTT	CASKVQGSGNTIYF
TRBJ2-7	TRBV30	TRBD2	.	TGTGCCGGAGCTGGACTGGGAGGGCACGAGCAGTACTTC	CAGAGLGGHEQYF
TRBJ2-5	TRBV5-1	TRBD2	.	TGCGCCAGCAGCTTGGCCGGGACTAGCGGGATGGAGACCCAGTACTTC	CASSLAGTSGMETQYF
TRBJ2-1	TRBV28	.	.	TGTGCCAGCAGTCCCCGTCGGGGGAATGAGCAGTTCTTC	CASSPRRGNEQFF
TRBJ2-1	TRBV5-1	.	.	TGCGCCAGCAGACTCATCCCCGGGTACTATGAGCAGTTCTTC	CASRLIPGYYEQFF
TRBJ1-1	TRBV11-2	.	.	TGTGCCAGCAGCGCGAACAGGTACACTGAAGCTTTCTTT	CASSANRYTEAFF
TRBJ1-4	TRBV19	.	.	TGTGCCACGAGGTGGGCAGGGTTTGAAAAACTGTTTTTT	CATRWAGFEKLFF
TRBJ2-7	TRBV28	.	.	TGTGCCAGCAGTTTACCAGGCCCCTACGAGCAGTACTTC	CASSLPGPYEQYF
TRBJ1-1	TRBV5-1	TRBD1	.	TGCGCCAGCAGCTCTTCAGGGGGCGCGGGGACTGAAGCTTTCTTT	CASSSSGGAGTEAFF
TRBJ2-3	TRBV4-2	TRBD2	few	TGTGCCAGCAGCCAAGATGGACTAGCGGGGTCAGATACGCAGTATTTT	CASSQDGLAGSDTQYF
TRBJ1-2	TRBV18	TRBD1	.	TGTGCCAGCTCACCGGCAGACAGGGGGCAAGGCTACACCTTC	CASSPADRGQGYTF
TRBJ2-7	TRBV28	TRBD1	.	TGTGCCAGCAGTACCCGGACAGGGGTGTCCTACGAGCAGTACTTC	CASSTRTGVSYEQYF
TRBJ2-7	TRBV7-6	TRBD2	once	TGTGCCAGCAGCGGTGGCGGGAGTGGAGGGGAGCAGTACTTC	CASSGGGSGGEQYF
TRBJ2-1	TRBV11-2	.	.	TGTGCCAGCAGCCTCCGGCTAGCTCCCGAGGGGCAGTTCTTC	CASSLRLAPEGQFF
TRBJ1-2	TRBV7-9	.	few	TGTGCCAGCAGCCCATTTGACAGAGGCTATGGCTACACCTTC	CASSPFDRGYGYTF
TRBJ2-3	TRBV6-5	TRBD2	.	TGTGCCAGCAGTTCCGTAGCGGGGTTGAAAACAGATACGCAGTATTTT	CASSSVAGLKTDTQYF
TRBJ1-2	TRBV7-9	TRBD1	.	TGTTCCAGCAGCTTATACAGGGGCTATGGCTACACCTTC	CSSSLYRGYGYTF
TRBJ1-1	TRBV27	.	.	TGTGCCAGCGCTTACGGACAGAACACTGAAGCTTTCTTT	CASAYGQNTEAFF
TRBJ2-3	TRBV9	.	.	TGTGCCAGCAGCGTAGCAGGGCGTAGCGGAGATACGCAGTATTTT	CASSVAGRSGDTQYF